This is a list of T cell receptor beta chains from one sample in a study of T cells in Graves' hyperthyroidism and ophthalmopathy. TCRdb re-analysed the multiplex PCR reads in MiXCR, keeping a single row per CDR3 protein. The sample carries a few hundred thousand distinct CDR3 sequences, roughly 15% recorded once. The sample was blood. These TCRs come from a middle-aged woman with Graves' ophthalmopathy. Both conserved end residues are part of each CDR3. A D gene is named only where the DNA matches it firmly. Clone size is stated in some rows and not others, as once, few, many or a class when expanded.

TRBJ2-1 TRBV15 NA few CATSLLGGGGNEQFF TGTGCCACCAGCCTCCTGGGGGGAGGGGGGAATGAGCAGTTCTTC
TRBJ1-2 TRBV5-1 NA many CASSLGRGEGYTF TGCGCCAGCAGCTTGGGTAGGGGTGAAGGCTACACCTTC
TRBJ1-2 TRBV9 TRBD1 many CASSVTGDDYGYTF TGTGCCAGCAGCGTAACAGGGGATGACTATGGCTACACCTTC
TRBJ2-3 TRBV18 NA many CASSLQVTDTQYF TGTGCCAGCTCGCTACAGGTCACAGATACGCAGTATTTT
TRBJ1-2 TRBV6-1 TRBD1 many CASNAFGQANYGYTF TGTGCCAGCAACGCATTTGGACAGGCTAACTATGGCTACACCTTC
TRBJ1-1 TRBV6-1 NA many CASRTPSGTEAFF TGTGCCAGCAGAACCCCCAGTGGAACTGAAGCTTTCTTT
TRBJ2-7 TRBV27 NA many CASSFERNSYEQYF TGTGCCAGCAGTTTTGAGCGAAACTCCTACGAGCAGTACTTC
TRBJ2-1 TRBV20-1 NA many CSASGQLVTYNEQFF TGCAGTGCTAGCGGACAGTTGGTGACCTACAATGAGCAGTTCTTC
TRBJ2-3 TRBV20-1 TRBD2 few CSATKTSGVRDTQYF TGCAGTGCCACCAAGACTAGCGGGGTAAGAGATACGCAGTATTTT
TRBJ1-5 TRBV7-8 NA NA CASSSLIPTGGNQPQHF TGCGCCAGCAGCTCCCTAATCCCGACAGGTGGCAATCAGCCCCAGCATTTT
TRBJ1-1 TRBV6-1 NA many CASREPGPGNTEAFF TGTGCCAGCAGGGAACCGGGACCGGGGAACACTGAAGCTTTCTTT
TRBJ2-5 TRBV11-1 NA many CASSLAGTSQETQYF TGTGCCAGCAGCTTAGCGGGGACTTCACAAGAGACCCAGTACTTC
TRBJ1-1 TRBV6-1 NA many CASSRGASGQSFFIEAFF TGTGCCAGCAGTAGGGGGGCCTCAGGACAGTCCTTTTTTATCGAAGCTTTCTTT
TRBJ2-1 TRBV24-1 TRBD1 many CATSGATGRSYNEQFF TGTGCCACCAGCGGGGCGACAGGGCGATCCTACAATGAGCAGTTCTTC
TRBJ2-1 TRBV14 NA many CASSPRGRASTEQFF TGTGCCAGCAGCCCTCGGGGCAGGGCTTCTACTGAGCAGTTCTTC
TRBJ2-7 TRBV19 TRBD1 NA CASSLVGQGVYEQYF TGTGCCAGTAGTCTGGTGGGACAGGGGGTCTACGAGCAGTACTTC
TRBJ1-6 TRBV5-1 NA NA CASSLAQGIGSPLHF TGCGCCAGCAGCTTGGCCCAGGGAATAGGTTCACCCCTCCACTTT
TRBJ1-2 TRBV19 NA many CASSIAGANYGYTF TGTGCCAGTAGTATAGCCGGAGCTAACTATGGCTACACCTTC
TRBJ1-1 TRBV5-1 TRBD1 many CASSSPGQPEAFF TGCGCCAGCAGCTCACCGGGACAGCCTGAAGCTTTCTTT
TRBJ2-1 TRBV30 NA NA CAWSVGRSDEQFF TGTGCCTGGAGTGTAGGCAGGTCTGATGAGCAGTTCTTC
TRBJ2-5 TRBV5-1 NA many CASSLGTGSETQYF TGCGCCAGCAGCTTGGGGACCGGTTCGGAGACCCAGTACTTC
TRBJ2-3 TRBV5-4 NA NA CAGTKQGIRDTQYF TGTGCCGGAACTAAACAGGGTATCCGGGATACGCAGTATTTT
TRBJ2-3 TRBV5-4 TRBD1 many CASSAGQGGDTQYF TGTGCCAGCAGCGCGGGACAGGGGGGAGATACGCAGTATTTT
TRBJ2-7 TRBV10-2 TRBD1 few CASMDRVNYEQYF TGCGCCAGCATGGACAGGGTAAACTACGAGCAGTACTTC
TRBJ2-1 TRBV11-1 TRBD2 few CASSSRGAGGLSEQFF TGTGCCAGCAGCTCCCGTGGAGCGGGGGGGCTAAGTGAGCAGTTCTTC
TRBJ2-2 TRBV10-3 NA many CAIKGSAGELFF TGTGCCATCAAGGGGAGCGCCGGGGAGCTGTTTTTT
TRBJ2-7 TRBV5-1 NA many CASSFGPTYEQYF TGCGCCAGCAGCTTCGGGCCGACCTACGAGCAGTACTTC
TRBJ2-3 TRBV29-1 NA many CSVEVPAEAFTDTQYF TGCAGCGTTGAAGTCCCCGCGGAAGCCTTCACAGATACGCAGTATTTT
TRBJ1-2 TRBV3-1 NA many CASSQVGMGQGGYTF TGTGCCAGCAGCCAAGTTGGCATGGGGCAAGGTGGCTACACCTTC
TRBJ2-5 TRBV25-1 NA many CASSPGSLETQYF TGTGCCAGCAGCCCAGGGTCGTTAGAGACCCAGTACTTC
TRBJ1-4 TRBV2 NA many CASSRGTNEKLFF TGTGCCAGCAGCAGGGGTACTAATGAAAAACTGTTTTTT
TRBJ1-2 TRBV13 NA NA CASSLGEQGTDGYTF TGTGCCAGCAGTTTAGGGGAACAGGGTACTGATGGCTACACCTTC
TRBJ2-3 TRBV19 TRBD2 many CASSTAHNLAGEQYF TGTGCCAGTAGTACCGCCCACAATCTAGCGGGAGAACAGTATTTT
TRBJ2-2 TRBV12-5 NA NA CASGLAAVELFF TGTGCTAGTGGTTTAGCGGCGGTGGAGCTGTTTTTT
TRBJ1-3 TRBV12-3/TRBV12-4 NA many CASSLRFLSGNTIYF TGTGCCAGCAGTTTAAGGTTCCTCTCTGGAAACACCATATATTTT
TRBJ1-1 TRBV11-2 NA many CASSLTGGAEAFF TGTGCCAGCAGCCTTACCGGAGGAGCTGAAGCTTTCTTT
TRBJ2-1 TRBV2 TRBD2 many CASSFTSGDYNEQFF TGTGCCAGCAGTTTTACTAGCGGGGACTACAATGAGCAGTTCTTC
TRBJ2-5 TRBV9 NA many CASSERGFEETQYF TGTGCCAGCAGCGAGCGAGGATTCGAAGAGACCCAGTACTTC
TRBJ2-1 TRBV24-1 TRBD2 many CATSEGGGGGNEQFF TGTGCCACCAGTGAAGGGGGCGGGGGGGGCAATGAGCAGTTCTTC
TRBJ1-6 TRBV20-1 NA many CSARDARGNSPLHF TGCAGTGCTAGAGATGCGAGGGGTAATTCACCCCTCCACTTT
TRBJ1-1 TRBV11-2 NA many CASSLARDKAFF TGTGCCAGCAGCTTAGCCCGGGACAAAGCTTTCTTT
TRBJ1-1 TRBV7-9 NA NA CASSLFQGFRMNTEAFF TGTGCCAGCAGCTTATTTCAGGGGTTCAGAATGAACACTGAAGCTTTCTTT
TRBJ2-5 TRBV12-3/TRBV12-4 TRBD2 many CASSLLRAGGRTTQYF TGTGCCAGCAGTTTGTTAAGAGCGGGGGGCCGTACGACCCAGTACTTC
TRBJ2-1 TRBV12-3/TRBV12-4 TRBD2 many CASSFWLAGGNEQFF TGTGCCAGCAGTTTTTGGCTAGCGGGAGGCAATGAGCAGTTCTTC
TRBJ1-1 TRBV20-1 NA many CSASLVGMNTEAFF TGCAGTGCTAGCCTCGTGGGGATGAACACTGAAGCTTTCTTT
TRBJ2-5 TRBV18 NA many CASSPRREQETQYF TGTGCCAGCTCACCTAGGCGAGAGCAAGAGACCCAGTACTTC
TRBJ2-7 TRBV20-1 NA many CSASGAVNSYEQYF TGCAGTGCTAGCGGGGCGGTGAACTCCTACGAGCAGTACTTC
TRBJ1-5 TRBV2 TRBD1 NA CASSPNPGQDSSNQPQHF TGTGCCAGCAGCCCTAACCCGGGACAGGACTCTAGCAATCAGCCCCAGCATTTT